A selection of T cell receptor beta chains follows, all from one sample in a study of somatic mutations in cytotoxic T cells in rheumatoid arthritis. The repertoire was sequenced with immunoSEQ multiplex PCR; TCRdb's copy has only in-frame clones and lacks some. The sample comprises 15,000 to 20,000 clones, 80% of which are singletons, and 28% rests with the top ten. Sequenced: CD8+ T cells sorted from blood. The receptors come from an adult with rheumatoid arthritis. The CDR3 runs from the conserved cysteine through the conserved F or W. Fields, in order: V gene, clone size, CDR3 protein. Clone size is given for some rows only: seen once, a few or many times, or a class if the clone is expanded.

V: TRBV19; size: .; CDR3: CASSTGTSGTGELFF
V: TRBV2; size: few; CDR3: CASSPRQGGTYEQYF
V: TRBV9; size: .; CDR3: CASSVGSNQPQHF
V: TRBV5-5; size: .; CDR3: CASSFTGEEAFF
V: TRBV7-9; size: .; CDR3: CASSSGWTGADTQYF
V: TRBV29-1; size: .; CDR3: CSVAGLPTGQENTEAFF
V: TRBV5-4; size: .; CDR3: CASSSGTSADGEAFF
V: TRBV7-9; size: .; CDR3: CASSLSTGHSNEKLFF
V: TRBV6-5; size: once; CDR3: CASQQGPDEQFF
V: TRBV29-1; size: .; CDR3: CSANTPRGGGTIYF
V: TRBV28; size: .; CDR3: CASSFLNSNQPQHF
V: TRBV27; size: few; CDR3: CASSLLQSSYNEQFF
V: TRBV11-2; size: .; CDR3: CASSLEGGLPPNSPLHF
V: TRBV29-1; size: .; CDR3: CSAPNPGLAGPNEQFF
V: TRBV6-5; size: .; CDR3: CASSLGGGYGYTF
V: TRBV30; size: .; CDR3: CAGTGEPGELFF
V: TRBV6-4; size: .; CDR3: CASSGTSDYNEQFF
V: TRBV6-5; size: .; CDR3: CASSYLSAAYNSPLHF
V: TRBV6-1; size: .; CDR3: CASSVSSVSMNTEAFF
V: TRBV6-4; size: .; CDR3: CASSDSPGTGGNEQFF
V: TRBV7-6; size: once; CDR3: CASSLGTGPGNEQYF
V: TRBV4-2; size: .; CDR3: CASSQVIGGVYGYTF
V: TRBV5-1; size: .; CDR3: CASSLGGATNEKLFF
V: TRBV11-2; size: .; CDR3: CASSLDRDTLNTEAFF
V: TRBV11-2; size: .; CDR3: CASSVDFYEQYF
V: TRBV5-4; size: .; CDR3: CASSPGDGGKETQYF
V: TRBV7-6; size: .; CDR3: CASSLSGNTDTQYF
V: TRBV7-9; size: .; CDR3: CASSPTSGSGTGELFF
V: TRBV4-1; size: .; CDR3: CASSQDLLAGNEQFF
V: TRBV9; size: .; CDR3: CASSASQNTEAFF
V: TRBV27; size: few; CDR3: CATSDTSSYEQYF
V: TRBV29-1; size: .; CDR3: CSVQGITGELFF
V: TRBV7-9; size: .; CDR3: CASSFLPQETQYF
V: TRBV5-6; size: .; CDR3: CASSLSGGAPPYNEQFF
V: TRBV6-5; size: .; CDR3: CASSYSGDGANYGYTF
V: TRBV6-1; size: few; CDR3: CASSEVDANEQFF
V: TRBV4-2; size: .; CDR3: CASSPPGLNNEQFF
V: TRBV6-6; size: .; CDR3: CASSYPDRVLQPQHF
V: TRBV6-4; size: .; CDR3: CASSETGLTEAFF
V: TRBV27; size: .; CDR3: CASSFSEGYEQYF
V: TRBV27; size: .; CDR3: CASSPSGQGYTEAFF